These 19 T cell receptor beta chains share one sample of origin, sequenced in a study of CD8 T cells in ankylosing spondylitis. TCRdb ran MiXCR on the 5' RACE reads and lists one entry per CDR3 protein. The repertoire holds some 63,000 distinct CDR3 sequences, with about 6.2% as singletons. Specimen: synovial fluid, either unsorted or a sorted T cell fraction (not recorded which). These receptors originate from a male donor with ankylosing spondylitis.

This clonotype was observed many times. V gene TRBV18 combines with J gene TRBJ2-5, with D tentatively TRBD2 (6 bases). Trimming took 3 bases from V and 2 from J, leaving 13 bases between them. The CDR3 spans 15 residues. The germline gives CDR1 KGHSH, CDR2 LQKENI. The CDR3 sequence: CASSPRGGVQETQYF. The CDR3 DNA follows: TGTGCCAGCTCACCGAGAGGCGGGGTTCAAGAGACCCAGTACTTC. Full variable domain (rest looked up from reference TRBV18 and TRBJ2-5): NAGVMQNPRHLVRRRGQEARLRCSPMKGHSHVYWYRQLPEEGLKFMVYLQKENIIDESGMPKERFSAEFPKEGPSILRIQQVVRGDSAAYFCASSPRGGVQETQYFGPGTRLLVL.

This chain joins TRBV5-8 and TRBJ2-5; D is unclear. The germline V gene has CDR1 SGHTS and CDR2 YDEGEE. The CDR3 sequence is 15 residues long. V gave up 0 bases and J gave up 4 bases, with 13 bases separating them. CDR3 loop: CASSLGQYSRETQYF. CDR3 sequence (DNA): TGTGCCAGCAGCTTGGGGCAATATTCGAGAGAGACCCAGTACTTC.

This clonotype was detected a few times. The genes are TRBV7-3 and TRBJ1-2, with a possible D match to TRBD1 (6 bases). Germline CDR1 SGHTA, CDR2 FQGTGA. The CDR3 contains 13 residues. V lost 5 bases, J lost 4 bases, and 11 bases lay in between. For the CDR3, the DNA is TGTGCCAGCAGCCTACAGGGTACCTATGGCTACACCTTC. This codes for CASSLQGTYGYTF.

This clonotype was picked up many times. This rearrangement joins TRBV20-1 to TRBJ1-5; TRBD1 is a possible D gene (5 bases). The V end was cut by 3 bases, the J end by 7 bases, with 13 bases between. The germline V gene encodes CDR1 DFQATT and CDR2 SNEGSKA (reference sequence). The CDR3 covers 13 residues. In DNA form, the CDR3 reads TGCAGTGCTAGCCGGGACCCAGAACAGCCCCAGCATTTT. Amino acids: CSASRDPEQPQHF.

This clonotype was seen repeatedly, ten times or more. This chain links TRBV25-1 with TRBJ2-4, with D tentatively TRBD1 (6 bases). CDR3 length equals 13 residues. Germline values: CDR1 MGHDK, CDR2 SYGVNS. V gave up 4 bases and J gave up 4 bases, with 8 bases separating them. The CDR3 reads CASSGQGKNIQYF. Here the CDR3 DNA reads TGTGCCAGCAGTGGCCAGGGGAAAAACATTCAGTACTTC.

This clonotype was recorded many times. V usage is TRBV5-6 and J usage is TRBJ2-7; either TRBD1 or TRBD2 may supply D (5 bases each). Per the germline V gene, CDR1 is SGHDT and CDR2 is YYEEEE. V dropped 5 bases and J dropped 0 bases, with 15 bases sitting between them. The CDR3 has 15 residues. Here the CDR3 reads CASRSGTASSYEQYF. The CDR3, as DNA: TGTGCCAGCAGGTCCGGGACGGCGAGCTCCTACGAGCAGTACTTC.

This clonotype was recorded at least ten times. The chain couples TRBV7-2 to TRBJ1-2; D may be TRBD1 (5 bases). With 4 bases removed from V and 2 bases from J, the gap between germline ends came to 11 bases. Germline-derived CDR1 and CDR2 are SGHTA and FQGNSA. The CDR3 has 14 residues. The CDR3 DNA sequence: TGTGCCAGCAGCTCCCCCCGGGGGAACTATGGCTACACCTTC. It is translated as CASSSPRGNYGYTF.

This clonotype was seen ten or more times. The V call is TRBV5-1, the J call TRBJ2-7, with 8 bases lining up with TRBD2. The CDR3 runs to 16 residues. Germline V gene lookup returns CDR1 SGHRS and CDR2 YFSETQ. V lost 3 bases to trimming and J lost 4 bases; unmatched junction nucleotides: 12. CDR3 bases: TGCGCCAGCAGCTGGACCTTAGCGGGACCAAATTACGAGCAGTACTTC. Amino acids: CASSWTLAGPNYEQYF.

CDR3 residues: CASRDQGNSYNEQFF. The CDR3 nucleotides are TGCGCCAGCAGGGATCAGGGAAACTCCTACAATGAGCAGTTCTTC. V gene TRBV10-2 combines with J gene TRBJ2-1, with D perhaps matching TRBD1 (5 bases). The CDR3 has 15 amino acids. From germline, CDR1 is WSHSY and CDR2 SAAADI. Deletions cut 6 bases from V and 0 bases from J, with 12 bases between.

This clonotype occurred many times. The chain combines TRBV29-1 with TRBJ2-5; 7 nucleotides align to TRBD2. V dropped 5 bases and J dropped 4; count of bases not matched to a gene: 10. CDR1 is SQVTM and CDR2 is ANQGSEA in the germline V gene. This CDR3 region has 14 residues. This chain's CDR3 is CSVNLAARGETQYF. CDR3 in DNA: TGCAGCGTTAATCTAGCGGCGCGGGGAGAGACCCAGTACTTC.

This clonotype was picked up many times. The rearrangement links TRBV27 to TRBJ2-1; 11 nucleotides line up with TRBD2. Germline-derived CDR1 and CDR2 are MNHEY and SMNVEV (reference sequence). The CDR3 length is 14 residues. Trimming removed 7 bases from V and 8 bases from J; junction bases left unmatched: 7. The CDR3 DNA sequence: TGTGCCAGCACTAGACTAGCGGGAATCGATGAGCAGTTCTTC. As protein: CASTRLAGIDEQFF.

This clonotype came up many times. The rearrangement uses TRBV5-5 and TRBJ1-1; tentative D call: TRBD1 (5 bases). Trimming took 4 bases from V and 4 from J, leaving 17 bases between them. The CDR3 length is 15 residues. The germline gives CDR1 SGHKS, CDR2 YYEKEE (reference sequence). In nucleotides, the CDR3 is TGTGCCAGCAGCCCTCCGCGGGGGTTAGTCACTGAAGCTTTCTTT. It yields the protein CASSPPRGLVTEAFF. Full variable domain (rest looked up from reference TRBV5-5 and TRBJ1-1): DAGVTQSPTHLIKTRGQQVTLRCSPISGHKSVSWYQQVLGQGPQFIFQYYEKEERGRGNFPDRFSARQFPNYSSELNVNALLLGDSALYLCASSPPRGLVTEAFFGQGTRLTVV.

The chain combines TRBV3-1 with TRBJ2-2; 8 nucleotides match TRBD1. The CDR3 spans 19 residues. Germline-derived CDR1 and CDR2 are LGHDT and YNNKEL (reference sequence). The junction had 16 bases not matched to a gene; V was cut back by 1 base and J by 6 bases. The CDR3: CASSQVLRDRNSPAGELFF. CDR3 nucleotides: TGTGCCAGCAGCCAAGTCCTCCGGGACAGGAATAGCCCCGCCGGGGAGCTGTTTTTT.

Notes on this clonotype: Since a much larger clone is just one base distant, this may be a read error. This sequence joins TRBV11-3 and TRBJ2-3; 8 bases fit TRBD2. The CDR3 contains 17 residues. Germline V gene lookup returns CDR1 SGHNT and CDR2 YENEEA. J gave up 4 bases and V 0 bases, and 9 bases lay outside the gene matches. The CDR3, as DNA: TGTGCCAGCAGCTTAGATCTTACTAGCGGATACTCAGATACGCAGTATTTT. Its translation: CASSLDLTSGYSDTQYF.

Details on this clonotype: The germline gene is not matched at one end of the junction; a read error may be the cause. The chain is built from TRBV5-1 and TRBJ2-1; D is perhaps TRBD1 or TRBD2 (5 bases each). The CDR3 sequence is 15 residues long. The germline CDR1 and CDR2 sequences are SGHRS and YFSETQ. Written as DNA, the CDR3 is TGCGCCAGCAGCTGGGCCGGGACCGCCCTCGAGGAGCAGCTCTTC. This gives the protein CASSWAGTALEEQLF.

This clonotype was detected many times. The V and J genes are TRBV5-1 and TRBJ2-2; 13 nucleotides align to TRBD2. The CDR3 is 16 residues long. CDR1 is SGHRS, CDR2 YFSETQ, per germline. After removal of 0 bases from V and 5 bases from J, the junction contained 1 base not matched to a gene. As DNA, the CDR3 is TGCGCCAGCAGCTTGGGGACTAGCGGGAGAACCGGGGAGCTGTTTTTT. Residues: CASSLGTSGRTGELFF.

This clonotype was observed many times. The chain carries TRBV6-2 or TRBV6-3 and TRBJ2-7; D may be TRBD2 (6 bases). The CDR3 runs 16 residues. V lost 7 bases, J lost 3 bases, and 22 bases lay in between. Germline CDR1 MNHEY, CDR2 SVGEGT. DNA of the CDR3: TGTGCCAGCATCCTAGGTCGGGGGAGACGTGGCTACGAGCAGTACTTC. Amino acids: CASILGRGRRGYEQYF.

The rearrangement joins TRBV7-2 to TRBJ2-3; 7 nucleotides agree with TRBD1. The CDR3 consists of 16 residues. CDR1 and CDR2 from the germline V gene are SGHTA and FQGNSA. The V gene end was trimmed by 5 bases and the J gene end by 1 base; junction bases not matched to a gene: 9. The CDR3 here is CASSREGARGTDTQYF. The CDR3 nucleotides are TGTGCCAGCAGCCGTGAGGGGGCGCGTGGCACAGATACGCAGTATTTT.

Only a few counts were recorded for this clonotype. J is TRBJ2-7 and V is TRBV7-2; TRBD1 or TRBD2 may be the D gene (5 bases each). The CDR3 totals 15 residues. Germline lookup yields CDR1 SGHTA and CDR2 FQGNSA. The V and J ends lost 2 bases and 3 bases respectively, with 14 bases between them. This CDR3 is CASSLPLGVGYEQYF. The CDR3 region has the DNA TGTGCCAGCAGCTTACCTTTGGGGGTGGGCTACGAGCAGTACTTC. Full variable domain (rest looked up from reference TRBV7-2 and TRBJ2-7): GAGVSQSPSNKVTEKGKDVELRCDPISGHTALYWYRQSLGQGLEFLIYFQGNSAPDKSGLPSDRFSAERTGGSVSTLTIQRTQQEDSAVYLCASSLPLGVGYEQYFGPGTRLTVT.